This T cell receptor beta chain was retrieved from a study of cytomegalovirus exposure and HLA in healthy donors. General study findings and limits: There were approximately 150 TCR beta chains listed as cytomegalovirus-associated.

Sequencing was performed with immunoSEQ multiplex PCR; in TCRdb, only in-frame clones are kept and a portion is missing. The repertoire consists of about 120,000 clones, with roughly 90% occurring once and the leading ten covering 1.5% to 2%. The roughly 120-subject validation cohort, separate from the 666-subject first cohort, included the donors. With 3 bases removed from V and 6 bases from J, the gap between germline ends came to 11 bases. CDR1 and CDR2 (germline): LNHDA, SQIVND (reference sequence). The CDR3 has 13 amino acids. About this clone itself: Its antigen is not identified.

Sequencing used PBMCs. The chain combines TRBV19 with TRBJ1-1; no definite D call. The receptor comes from a woman aged 18-35 years in good health and CMV-seronegative. The CDR3 DNA sequence: TGTGCCAGTAGTATTTCTTCCGGGTCTGAAGCTTTCTTT. Translating gives CASSISSGSEAFF.